The 23 T cell receptor beta chains below come from one sample, sequenced in a study of shared T cell receptors in the human thymus. Sequencing was performed with immunoSEQ multiplex PCR; in TCRdb, only in-frame clones are kept and a portion is missing. The table shows under 450,000 clones, with around 95% occurring only once. Sequencing was carried out using thymocytes. These receptors were obtained from a human donor.

V and J are TRBV14 and TRBJ2-7; either TRBD1 or TRBD2 may supply D (10 bases each). This CDR3 has 20 residues. The germline V and J ends were trimmed by 9 bases and 5 bases, with 38 bases remaining between them. CDR1 is SGHDN and CDR2 is FVKESK in the germline V gene. The CDR3 spells CARKTRRQGAASGSRDEQYF. The CDR3 coding sequence is TGTGCCAGGAAAACTCGGAGACAGGGGGCAGCTAGCGGGAGTCGGGACGAGCAGTACTTC.

This clone appeared a single time. This chain links TRBV7-3 with TRBJ2-5; 8 bases line up with TRBD1. In germline, CDR1 is SGHTA, CDR2 FQGTGA. The CDR3 totals 16 residues. V was clipped by 2 bases and J by 4 bases; unmatched bases: 9. The CDR3: CASSLRGQGVPETQYF. The CDR3 coding sequence is TGTGCCAGCAGCTTACGAGGACAGGGCGTTCCAGAGACCCAGTACTTC.

The chain has TRBV27 and TRBJ1-2; 8 nucleotides agree with TRBD1. Trimming at V came to 2 bases and at J to 0 bases, leaving 5 bases not matched to a gene. The germline CDR1 and CDR2 sequences are MNHEY and SMNVEV (reference sequence). The CDR3 is 16 amino acids. This CDR3 reads CASSLRGQASNYGYTF. The CDR3, as DNA: TGTGCCAGCAGTTTACGGGGACAGGCGTCTAACTATGGCTACACCTTC.

V usage is TRBV29-1 and J usage is TRBJ2-3; 8 nucleotides line up with TRBD2. Unmatched junction bases numbered 16, after V lost 6 bases and J lost 2 bases. The CDR3 length is 17 residues. Germline loops: CDR1 SQVTM, CDR2 ANQGSEA. In nucleotides, the CDR3 is TGCAGCGTGGATTTAGCGGGATGTCGCCTATTCACAGATACGCAGTATTTT. It translates to CSVDLAGCRLFTDTQYF.

The V call is TRBV7-3, the J call TRBJ1-5; no reliable D call. CDR1 and CDR2 from the germline V gene are SGHTA and FQGTGA. The CDR3 is 13 residues long. Trimming shortened V by 3 bases and J by 5 bases, and 8 bases separated the two germline ends. DNA of the CDR3: TGTGCCAGCAGCTTCCTTGGAGATCAGCCCCAGCATTTT. Translated, it gives CASSFLGDQPQHF.

The chain links TRBV7-9 to TRBJ1-2; D perhaps matches TRBD1 (6 bases). The germline V gene encodes CDR1 SEHNR and CDR2 FQNEAQ (reference sequence). The CDR3 runs 13 residues. Trimming cost V 5 bases and J 0 bases, with 7 bases left between them. CDR3 loop: CASSRTANYGYTF. CDR3 coding DNA: TGTGCCAGCAGCCGGACAGCTAACTATGGCTACACCTTC.

V usage is TRBV28 and J usage is TRBJ1-4; D gene ambiguous. The CDR3 extends over 14 amino acids. Per germline, CDR1 MDHEN and CDR2 SYDVKM. The germline V and J ends were trimmed by 3 bases and 8 bases, with 13 bases remaining between them. The CDR3 loop reads CASSLNPIREKLFF. In nucleotides, the CDR3 is TGTGCCAGCAGTTTGAACCCTATACGGGAAAAACTGTTTTTT.

This rearrangement joins TRBV29-1 to TRBJ1-5; 10 bases map to TRBD1. The CDR3 length is 13 residues. V shed 5 bases and J 4 bases; nucleotides not matched to a gene: 2. CDR1 SQVTM and CDR2 ANQGSEA come from the germline V gene. This CDR3 reads CSVWDRGNQPQHF. The CDR3 DNA is TGCAGCGTTTGGGACAGGGGAAATCAGCCCCAGCATTTT.

This chain connects TRBV28 to TRBJ1-2; a weak D match, TRBD1 (5 bases). V shed 6 bases and J shed 6 bases, with 14 bases lying between them. CDR3 length equals 13 residues. From germline, CDR1 is MDHEN and CDR2 SYDVKM. The CDR3 bases are TGTGCCAGCAGCCGAAGACAGCCCCATGGCTACACCTTC. Translating gives CASSRRQPHGYTF.

The chain employs TRBV14 and TRBJ2-7; 8 bases line up with TRBD1. Germline CDR1 reads SGHDN; CDR2 reads FVKESK. V lost 5 bases, J lost 2 bases, and 8 bases stayed unmatched. CDR3 size: 15 residues. CDR3 nucleotides: TGTGCCAGCAGCATTCGACAGGGGCTGACCTACGAGCAGTACTTC. Translation gives CASSIRQGLTYEQYF.

The V call is TRBV27, the J call TRBJ2-3, with 7 bases that match TRBD2. The CDR3 spans 18 residues. V lost 6 bases to trimming and J lost 0 bases; unmatched junction nucleotides: 15. The germline CDR1 and CDR2 sequences are MNHEY and SMNVEV (reference sequence). The CDR3 bases are TGTGCCAGCAGCCCGACGGGCAATAGCGGGCCCAGCACAGATACGCAGTATTTT. It translates to CASSPTGNSGPSTDTQYF.

This clone was seen a single time. The chain recombines TRBV29-1 with TRBJ1-1; D unresolved. The CDR3 covers 14 residues. Trimming cost V 1 base and J 3 bases, with 12 bases left between them. Germline lookup yields CDR1 SQVTM and CDR2 ANQGSEA. The CDR3, as DNA: TGCAGCGTTGAAGGCCCTCCAGTGGACACTGAAGCTTTCTTT. Its protein product is CSVEGPPVDTEAFF.

As to this clone: Relative to the germline gene, one junction end is altered; a read error may explain this. The chain has TRBV4-3 and TRBJ2-5, with 10 bases matching TRBD2. CDR3 length equals 13 residues. CDR1 and CDR2 (germline): LGHNA, YSLEER. The CDR3 nucleotides read TGCGCCAGCAGCCAAGATCCTCTAGCGGGAGTAGACTTC. Encoded protein: CASSQDPLAGVDF.

The rearrangement joins TRBV28 to TRBJ2-5, with 11 bases identical to TRBD1. Germline values: CDR1 MDHEN, CDR2 SYDVKM. V shed 5 bases, J shed 2 bases, and the junction held 7 bases outside the gene matches. CDR3 length equals 16 residues. The DNA for the CDR3 is TGTGCCAGCAGTACCGATCGGGACAGGGGGCAAGAGACCCAGTACTTC. Protein sequence: CASSTDRDRGQETQYF. Drawing the rest from reference TRBV28 and TRBJ2-5, the complete variable domain is DVKVTQSSRYLVKRTGEKVFLECVQDMDHENMFWYRQDPGLGLRLIYFSYDVKMKEKGDIPEGYSVSREKKERFSLILESASTNQTSMYLCASSTDRDRGQETQYFGPGTRLLVL.

The chain links TRBV28 to TRBJ1-1; D might be TRBD1 (5 bases). Trimming cost V 1 base and J 0 bases, with 9 bases left between them. The germline V gene encodes CDR1 MDHEN and CDR2 SYDVKM. This CDR3 spans 15 amino acids. The CDR3 DNA reads as TGTGCCAGCAGTTTATTGGGACGGATGAACACTGAAGCTTTCTTT. Its protein is CASSLLGRMNTEAFF.

The V gene is TRBV30, the J gene TRBJ2-7; perhaps TRBD2 as D (8 bases). This CDR3 has 17 residues. Trimming cost V 0 bases and J 3 bases, with 21 bases left between them. CDR1 GTSNPN and CDR2 SVGIG come from the germline V gene (reference sequence). CDR3: CAWSVGGGLAGLYEQYF. The CDR3 DNA is TGTGCCTGGAGTGTAGGGGGCGGGCTAGCGGGTCTCTACGAGCAGTACTTC.

This chain uses TRBV30 with TRBJ1-3, with a weak D call TRBD1 (5 bases). With 5 bases removed from V and 0 bases from J, the gap between germline ends came to 14 bases. The CDR3 length is 15 residues. Germline CDR1 GTSNPN, CDR2 SVGIG (reference sequence). CDR3 nucleotides: TGTGCCTGGTGGGGGACTGAAGACTCTGGAAACACCATATATTTT. Its protein product is CAWWGTEDSGNTIYF. Drawing the rest from reference TRBV30 and TRBJ1-3, the complete variable domain is SQTIHQWPATLVQPVGSPLSLECTVEGTSNPNLYWYRQAAGRGLQLLFYSVGIGQISSEVPQNLSASRPQDRQFILSSKKLLLSDSGFYLCAWWGTEDSGNTIYFGEGSWLTVV.

The chain links TRBV30 to TRBJ1-5; TRBD1 matches at 9 bases. Germline V lookup: CDR1 GTSNPN, CDR2 SVGIG (reference sequence). V lost 2 bases, J lost 1 base, and 6 bases stayed unmatched. There are 16 residues in the CDR3. The CDR3 region has the DNA TGTGCCTGGAGTTGGACAGGGGAAAGGAGCAATCAGCCCCAGCATTTT. Translated: CAWSWTGERSNQPQHF.

The chain has TRBV5-4 and TRBJ2-5; 7 bases are shared with TRBD2. Trimming at V came to 7 bases and at J to 1 base, leaving 7 bases not matched to a gene. CDR1 and CDR2 (germline): SGHNT, YYREEE (reference sequence). The CDR3 is 14 amino acids. DNA for the CDR3: TGTGCCAGCCGATGGGAGGGAGTCCAAGAGACCCAGTACTTC. Its translation is CASRWEGVQETQYF. The entire variable domain, with the rest obtained from reference TRBV5-4 and TRBJ2-5, is as follows: ETGVTQSPTHLIKTRGQQVTLRCSSQSGHNTVSWYQQALGQGPQFIFQYYREEENGRGNFPPRFSGLQFPNYSSELNVNALELDDSALYLCASRWEGVQETQYFGPGTRLLVL.

The chain links TRBV15 to TRBJ2-1, with D uncertain. The V gene's germline CDR1 is LNHNV and CDR2 YYDKDF (reference sequence). Trimming pared 1 base from V and 0 bases from J, leaving 10 bases between. CDR3 length equals 16 residues. CDR3 nucleotide sequence: TGTGCCACCAGCAGAGTTAGAGCAAGCTCCTACAATGAGCAGTTCTTC. Its translation is CATSRVRASSYNEQFF.

The chain has TRBV30 and TRBJ2-5; tentatively, D is TRBD1 or TRBD2 (5 bases each). Germline CDR1 reads GTSNPN; CDR2 reads SVGIG (reference sequence). The CDR3 runs 13 residues. The V gene lost 3 bases and the J gene lost 5 bases, with 13 bases spanning the gap. CDR3 sequence reads: CAWRPSREETQYF. In DNA form, the CDR3 reads TGTGCCTGGAGACCTAGCAGGGAGGAGACCCAGTACTTC. The full variable domain, with the rest looked up from reference TRBV30 and TRBJ2-5, is SQTIHQWPATLVQPVGSPLSLECTVEGTSNPNLYWYRQAAGRGLQLLFYSVGIGQISSEVPQNLSASRPQDRQFILSSKKLLLSDSGFYLCAWRPSREETQYFGPGTRLLVL.

The chain employs TRBV9 and TRBJ2-1; 10 bases are shared with TRBD2. From germline, CDR1 is SGDLS and CDR2 YYNGEE. The ends lost 0 bases at V and 1 base at J; junction bases unmatched: 4. The CDR3 runs to 17 residues. The CDR3 sequence: CASSVVSGRSSYNEQFF. CDR3 DNA sequence: TGTGCCAGCAGCGTAGTTAGCGGGAGGTCTTCCTACAATGAGCAGTTCTTC.

The chain recombines TRBV27 with TRBJ2-6; 11 positions agree with TRBD2. Germline V gives CDR1 MNHEY, CDR2 SMNVEV (reference sequence). This CDR3 region has 20 residues. With 2 bases clipped from V and 1 base from J, the junction kept 10 bases outside the gene matches. CDR3 sequence reads: CASSLLGTSGSPSGANVLTF. In nucleotides, the CDR3 is TGTGCCAGCAGTTTACTGGGGACTAGCGGCTCCCCTTCTGGGGCCAACGTCCTGACTTTC.